This T cell receptor beta chain was retrieved from a study of immune evolution from preneoplasia to lung adenocarcinoma. Regarding this clone: No antigen is known for it.

Study findings and constraints: Later-stage lesions seemingly showed higher T cell density and diversity than normal lung. Normal lung had the highest top T cell clone frequencies.

The V and J ends lost 1 base and 5 bases respectively, with 12 bases between them. The CDR3 extends over 14 amino acids. CDR1 and CDR2 (germline): SEHNR, FQNEAQ (reference sequence). This table comes from immunoSEQ multiplex PCR, and its TCRdb copy is limited to in-frame clones, with some not included. The repertoire holds under 8,000 clones, roughly 80% seen once, with under 9% in the top ten. The specimen was FFPE minimally invasive lung adenocarcinoma tissue. The chain employs TRBV7-9 and TRBJ2-7, with D possibly TRBD1 on 5 matching bases. This clonotype originated in a person between 65 and 79 years old with lung adenocarcinoma. The CDR3 here is CASSLGQGAHEQYF. CDR3 DNA: TGTGCCAGCAGCTTAGGGCAGGGTGCCCACGAGCAGTACTTC.